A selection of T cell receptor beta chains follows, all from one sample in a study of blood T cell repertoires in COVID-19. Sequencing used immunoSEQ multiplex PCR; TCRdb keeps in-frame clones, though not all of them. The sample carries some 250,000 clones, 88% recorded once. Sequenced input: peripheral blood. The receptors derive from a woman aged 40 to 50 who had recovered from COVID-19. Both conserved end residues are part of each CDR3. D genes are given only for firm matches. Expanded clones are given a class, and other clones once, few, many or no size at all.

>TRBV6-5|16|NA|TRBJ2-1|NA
CASSYGLGGPYNEQFF
TGTGCCAGCAGTTACGGGCTGGGTGGGCCCTACAATGAGCAGTTCTTC
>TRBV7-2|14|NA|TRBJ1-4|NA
CASSWRAGGEKLFF
TGTGCCAGCAGCTGGAGGGCTGGGGGTGAAAAACTGTTTTTT
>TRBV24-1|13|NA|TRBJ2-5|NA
CATRARGGETQYF
TGTGCCACCAGGGCCAGGGGTGGAGAGACCCAGTACTTC
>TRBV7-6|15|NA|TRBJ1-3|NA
CASSLAASSGNTIYF
TGTGCCAGCAGCTTAGCCGCCAGCTCTGGAAACACCATATATTTT
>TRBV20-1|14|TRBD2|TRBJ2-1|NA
CSASSLAGVNEQFF
TGCAGTGCTAGTAGTCTAGCGGGAGTAAATGAGCAGTTCTTC
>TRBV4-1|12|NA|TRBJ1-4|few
CASTGVSEKLFF
TGCGCCAGCACAGGGGTGAGCGAAAAACTGTTTTTT
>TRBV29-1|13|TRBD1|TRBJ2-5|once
CSGHRGWRETQYF
TGCAGCGGTCACAGGGGTTGGCGAGAGACCCAGTACTTC
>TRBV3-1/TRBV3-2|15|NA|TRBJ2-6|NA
CASSQVLSGANVLTF
TGTGCCAGCAGCCAAGTTCTCTCTGGGGCCAACGTCCTGACTTTC
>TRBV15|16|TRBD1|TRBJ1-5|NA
CATSRDRGYSNQPQHF
TGTGCCACCAGCAGAGACAGGGGGTACAGCAATCAGCCCCAGCATTTT
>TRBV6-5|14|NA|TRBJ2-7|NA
CASRTLTDSYEQYF
TGTGCCAGCAGGACACTGACGGACTCCTACGAGCAGTACTTC
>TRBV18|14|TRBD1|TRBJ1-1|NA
CASSPGQTNTEAFF
TGTGCCAGCTCACCGGGACAGACGAACACTGAAGCTTTCTTT
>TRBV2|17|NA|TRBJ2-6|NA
CASTLTGGNSGANVLTF
TGTGCCAGCACCCTCACGGGGGGCAACTCTGGGGCCAACGTCCTGACTTTC
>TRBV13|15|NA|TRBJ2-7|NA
CASSSTARGSYEQYF
TGTGCCAGCAGCTCGACCGCCCGGGGCTCCTACGAGCAGTACTTC
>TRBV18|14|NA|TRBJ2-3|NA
CASSPPRGADTQYF
TGTGCCAGCTCACCACCGCGTGGTGCAGATACGCAGTATTTT
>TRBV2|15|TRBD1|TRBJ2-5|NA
CATPDPRGRGETQYF
TGTGCCACACCCGACCCCAGGGGGCGCGGGGAGACCCAGTACTTC
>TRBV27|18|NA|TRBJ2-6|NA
CASSSPPTGVSGANVLTF
TGTGCCAGCAGTTCCCCCCCCACGGGGGTCTCTGGGGCCAACGTCCTGACTTTC
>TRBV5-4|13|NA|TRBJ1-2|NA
CASSTDSNYGYTF
TGTGCCAGCAGCACGGACTCGAACTATGGCTACACCTTC
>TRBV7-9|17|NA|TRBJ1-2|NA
CASSPARLGVGVYGYTF
TGTGCCAGCAGCCCCGCCAGACTAGGGGTCGGTGTCTATGGCTACACCTTC
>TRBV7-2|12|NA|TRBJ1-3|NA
CASSLPGNTIYF
TGTGCCAGCAGCCTCCCCGGAAACACCATATATTTT
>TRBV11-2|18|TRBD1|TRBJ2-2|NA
CASSLVSGGQGFPGELFF
TGTGCCAGCAGCTTAGTGAGTGGGGGACAGGGGTTCCCCGGGGAGCTGTTTTTT
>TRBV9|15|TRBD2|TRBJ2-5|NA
CASSAIAGGGETQYF
TGTGCCAGCAGCGCGATAGCGGGAGGGGGCGAGACCCAGTACTTC
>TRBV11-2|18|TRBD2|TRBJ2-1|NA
CASSLELAGGRSYNEQFF
TGTGCCAGCAGCTTAGAACTAGCGGGAGGGCGGTCCTACAATGAGCAGTTCTTC
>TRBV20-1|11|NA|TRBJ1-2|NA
CSAPWQGRYTF
TGCAGTGCGCCGTGGCAGGGCCGCTACACCTTC
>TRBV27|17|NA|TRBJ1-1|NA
CASSLSPRTVMNTEAFF
TGTGCCAGCAGTTTATCCCCCCGGACAGTCATGAACACTGAAGCTTTCTTT
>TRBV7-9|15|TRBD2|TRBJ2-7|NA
CASSGTSGRRNEQYF
TGTGCCAGCAGCGGAACTAGCGGGAGGCGGAACGAGCAGTACTTC
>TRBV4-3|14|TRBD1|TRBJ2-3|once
CASSPGQGGDTQYF
TGCGCCAGCAGCCCGGGACAGGGAGGAGATACGCAGTATTTT
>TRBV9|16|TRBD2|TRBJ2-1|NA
CASSVSSGSWGNEQFF
TGTGCCAGCAGCGTATCTAGCGGGAGTTGGGGCAATGAGCAGTTCTTC
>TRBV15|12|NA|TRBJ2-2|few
CATSRSRGELFF
TGTGCCACCAGCAGATCCAGGGGGGAGCTGTTTTTT